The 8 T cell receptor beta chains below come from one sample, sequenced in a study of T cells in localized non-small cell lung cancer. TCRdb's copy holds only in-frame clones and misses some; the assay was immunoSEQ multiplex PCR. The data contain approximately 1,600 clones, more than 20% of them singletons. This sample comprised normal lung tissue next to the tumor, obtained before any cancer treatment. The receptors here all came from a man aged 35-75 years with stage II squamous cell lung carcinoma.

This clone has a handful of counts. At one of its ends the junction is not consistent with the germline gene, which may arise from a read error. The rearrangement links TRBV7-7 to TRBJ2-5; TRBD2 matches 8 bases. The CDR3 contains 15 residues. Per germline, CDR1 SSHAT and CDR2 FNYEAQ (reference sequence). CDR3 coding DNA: TGTGCCAGCAGCGTAGCGGGCCGATCCGGGGGGGAGCAGTACTTC. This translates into CASSVAGRSGGEQYF. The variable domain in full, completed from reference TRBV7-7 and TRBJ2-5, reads GAGVSQSPRYKVTKRGQDVTLRCDPISSHATLYWYQQALGQGPEFLTYFNYEAQPDKSGLPSDRFSAERPEGSISTLTIQRTEQRDSAMYRCASSVAGRSGGEQYFGPGTRLLVL.

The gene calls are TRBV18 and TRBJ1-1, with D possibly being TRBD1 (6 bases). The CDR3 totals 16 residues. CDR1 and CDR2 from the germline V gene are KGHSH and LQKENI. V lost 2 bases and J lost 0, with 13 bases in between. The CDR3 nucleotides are TGTGCCAGCTCACCAGAGACCCCAGGGGTGAACACTGAAGCTTTCTTT. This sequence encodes CASSPETPGVNTEAFF.

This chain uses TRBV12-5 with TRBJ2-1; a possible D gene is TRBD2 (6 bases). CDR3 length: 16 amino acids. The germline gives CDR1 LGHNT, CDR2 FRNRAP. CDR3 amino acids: CASNPTSFPLYNEQFF. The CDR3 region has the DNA TGTGCCAGCAACCCGACTAGTTTTCCACTCTACAATGAGCAGTTCTTC.

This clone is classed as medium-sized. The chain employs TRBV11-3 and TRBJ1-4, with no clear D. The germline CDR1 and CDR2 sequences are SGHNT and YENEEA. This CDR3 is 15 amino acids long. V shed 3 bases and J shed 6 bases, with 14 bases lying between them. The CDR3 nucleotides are TGTGCCAGCAGCTTGAGTGGGGAGAGCTATGAAAAACTGTTTTTT. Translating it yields CASSLSGESYEKLFF. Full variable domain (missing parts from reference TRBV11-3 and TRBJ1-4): EAGVVQSPRYKIIEKKQPVAFWCNPISGHNTLYWYLQNLGQGPELLIRYENEEAVDDSQLPKDRFSAERLKGVDSTLKIQPAELGDSAVYLCASSLSGESYEKLFFGSGTQLSVL.

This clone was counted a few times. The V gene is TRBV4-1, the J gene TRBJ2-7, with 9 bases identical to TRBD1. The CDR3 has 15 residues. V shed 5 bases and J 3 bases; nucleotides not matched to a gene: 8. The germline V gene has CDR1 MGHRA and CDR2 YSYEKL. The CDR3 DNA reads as TGCGCCAGCAGCAAGAACCCGGGACAGGGCTACGAGCAGTACTTC. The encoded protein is CASSKNPGQGYEQYF.

The CDR3 sequence: CASSEGWGYSNQPQHF. The CDR3 DNA is TGCGCCAGCAGTGAAGGATGGGGTTATAGCAATCAGCCCCAGCATTTT. The rearrangement uses TRBV10-2 and TRBJ1-5; D uncertain. Trimming removed 3 bases from V and 0 bases from J, with 12 bases in between. CDR3 length equals 16 residues. The germline V gene has CDR1 WSHSY and CDR2 SAAADI.

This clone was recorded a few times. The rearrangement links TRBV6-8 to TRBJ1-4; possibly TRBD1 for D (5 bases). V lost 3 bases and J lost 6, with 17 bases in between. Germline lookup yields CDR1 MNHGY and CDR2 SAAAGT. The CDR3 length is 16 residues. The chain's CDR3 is CASSYDSRYGDEKLFF. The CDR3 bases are TGTGCCAGCAGTTATGACAGCCGGTATGGCGATGAAAAACTGTTTTTT.

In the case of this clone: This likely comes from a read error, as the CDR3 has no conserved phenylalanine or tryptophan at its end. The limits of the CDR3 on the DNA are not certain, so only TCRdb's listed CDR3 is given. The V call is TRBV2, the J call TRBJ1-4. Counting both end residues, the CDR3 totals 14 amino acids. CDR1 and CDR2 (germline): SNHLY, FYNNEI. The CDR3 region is CASSVGGEVSRGHS.